A selection of T cell receptor beta chains follows, all from one sample in a study of cytomegalovirus exposure and HLA in healthy donors. Some clones are missing from TCRdb's copy, which holds only in-frame ones; the method was immunoSEQ multiplex PCR. Of 60,000 to 80,000 clones listed, approximately 75% are singletons. The source material was PBMCs. The receptor set was obtained from a woman under 40 in good health and CMV-seronegative. CDR3s include the opening cysteine and the closing phenylalanine or tryptophan. The D gene is left open where the match is weak. A row's size may be missing; if present it is once, few, many or a size class.

CDR3 length,V gene,J gene,clone size,D gene,CDR3 protein,CDR3 DNA
16,TRBV19,TRBJ2-2,-,TRBD2,CASSIASGSVAGELFF,TGTGCCAGTAGTATTGCTAGCGGGAGTGTGGCCGGGGAGCTGTTTTTT
19,TRBV4-1,TRBJ2-6,-,TRBD1,CASSPLPGQDLTGANVLTF,TGCGCCAGCAGCCCTTTGCCGGGACAGGATTTAACTGGGGCCAACGTCCTGACTTTC
17,TRBV11-2,TRBJ1-1,-,TRBD1,CASSPLRFQGANTEAFF,TGTGCCAGCAGCCCACTTAGGTTCCAGGGGGCGAACACTGAAGCTTTCTTT
13,TRBV5-4,TRBJ2-7,-,TRBD1,CASSLDRANEQYF,TGTGCCAGCAGCCTCGACAGGGCCAACGAGCAGTACTTC
16,TRBV28,TRBJ1-3,-,TRBD1,CASSLWTGLLGNTIYF,TGTGCCAGCAGTCTCTGGACAGGTTTGCTTGGAAACACCATATATTTT
13,TRBV6-6,TRBJ2-4,-,TRBD1,CASSLDRVWDINF,TGTGCCAGCAGCCTTGACAGGGTCTGGGACATCAACTTC
16,TRBV9,TRBJ2-2,-,-,CASSVGGGTNTGELFF,TGTGCCAGCAGCGTAGGCGGCGGGACGAACACCGGGGAGCTGTTTTTT
14,TRBV19,TRBJ1-1,-,TRBD1,CASRSDRGRTEAFF,TGTGCCAGTAGGTCGGACAGGGGGAGGACTGAAGCTTTCTTT
16,TRBV15,TRBJ1-2,-,-,CATSRDTSGYGDGYTF,TGTGCCACCAGCAGAGATACGTCGGGGTATGGTGATGGCTACACCTTC
15,TRBV30,TRBJ2-5,-,TRBD1,CAWSLHRGLRETQYF,TGTGCCTGGAGTCTACACAGGGGCCTACGAGAGACCCAGTACTTC
18,TRBV7-6,TRBJ2-7,-,TRBD1,CASSLGAKGTGDSYEQYF,TGTGCCAGCAGCTTAGGAGCGAAAGGGACAGGGGACTCCTACGAGCAGTACTTC
18,TRBV10-3,TRBJ2-7,few,-,CAISESSGIITPTSWQYF,TGTGCCATCAGTGAGTCATCAGGTATAATCACACCTACGAGTTGGCAGTACTTC
15,TRBV6-5,TRBJ2-3,-,TRBD2,CASSYHAGVGDTQYF,TGTGCCAGCAGTTACCATGCGGGAGTTGGAGATACGCAGTATTTT
14,TRBV5-4,TRBJ1-1,few,-,CASSALARGSEAFF,TGTGCCAGCAGCGCGCTGGCCAGGGGATCTGAAGCTTTCTTT
12,TRBV30,TRBJ2-5,-,-,CAWRSSGETQYF,TGTGCCTGGAGATCGAGCGGGGAGACCCAGTACTTC
17,TRBV11-3,TRBJ2-3,-,TRBD2,CASSLGAGGPSGDTQYF,TGTGCCAGCAGCTTAGGGGCGGGAGGGCCCTCAGGAGATACGCAGTATTTT
15,TRBV11-3,TRBJ2-1,once,-,CASSLVRSPSAEQFF,TGTGCCAGCAGCTTAGTGAGGTCCCCTAGCGCTGAGCAGTTCTTC
11,TRBV2,TRBJ1-4,few,-,CASSAVRKLFF,TGTGCCAGCAGTGCGGTACGGAAACTGTTTTTT
15,TRBV7-8,TRBJ2-5,-,-,CASSLPFKQQETQYF,TGTGCCAGCAGCTTACCATTCAAACAGCAAGAGACCCAGTACTTC
14,TRBV7-2,TRBJ1-2,-,TRBD1,CASSKDRGDYGYTF,TGTGCCAGCAGCAAGGACAGGGGCGACTATGGCTACACCTTC
16,TRBV11-3,TRBJ2-1,-,TRBD2,CASSLGTSGVYNEQFF,TGTGCCAGCAGCTTAGGTACTAGCGGGGTCTACAATGAGCAGTTCTTC
14,TRBV6-1,TRBJ2-7,-,-,CASSERGRGNEQYF,TGTGCCAGCAGTGAGAGGGGCAGGGGCAACGAGCAGTACTTC
14,TRBV5-1,TRBJ2-7,-,TRBD2,CASSPASGPYEQYF,TGCGCCTCTTCCCCCGCTAGCGGTCCCTACGAGCAGTACTTC
17,TRBV29-1,TRBJ1-1,once,TRBD1,CSVLGVGTVGSDTEAFF,TGCAGCGTCCTGGGGGTGGGGACAGTCGGTTCGGACACTGAAGCTTTCTTT
17,TRBV7-9,TRBJ2-5,-,TRBD2,CASSSPGEPSGGETQYF,TGTGCCAGCAGCTCCCCTGGGGAACCTAGCGGGGGAGAGACCCAGTACTTC